The 30 T cell receptor beta chains in this list originate from one sample, sequenced in a study of cytomegalovirus exposure and HLA in healthy donors. Primers included in the PCR were 60 Vbeta and 13 Jbeta primers. Generated by immunoSEQ multiplex PCR, the TCRdb table keeps only in-frame clones and is missing some. In the table there are fewer than 200,000 clones, about three quarters of which are singletons. Material: PBMCs. All receptors derive from a man between 18 and 35 years old in good health and CMV-seronegative.

As regards this clone: One junction end does not reproduce the germline sequence, and a read error may be involved. The V and J genes are TRBV7-9 and TRBJ2-2; tentatively, D is TRBD2 (6 bases). CDR1 SEHNR and CDR2 FQNEAQ come from the germline V gene (reference sequence). The CDR3 totals 16 residues. The DNA of the CDR3 is TGTGCTAGCAGACAGCCTAGCGACGTAAGCACCGGGGAGCTGTTTTTT. This codes for CASRQPSDVSTGELFF.

The V gene is TRBV30, the J gene TRBJ2-4, with TRBD1 as a possible D gene (5 bases). Deletions cut 2 bases from V and 0 bases from J, with 8 bases between. Per the germline V gene, CDR1 is GTSNPN and CDR2 is SVGIG (reference sequence). The CDR3 runs to 14 residues. The CDR3 nucleotides are TGTGCCTGGAGTCAGGGCTTAGCCAAAAACATTCAGTACTTC. Translating it yields CAWSQGLAKNIQYF.

J is TRBJ2-1 and V is TRBV11-2; 8 bases agree with TRBD2. Per germline, CDR1 SGHAT and CDR2 FQNNGV. V shed 4 bases, J shed 3 bases, and the junction held 11 bases outside the gene matches. The CDR3 runs 17 residues. The CDR3 reads CASSSLRDSGIYNEQFF. The CDR3 DNA reads as TGTGCCAGCAGCTCCCTTAGAGATAGCGGGATCTACAATGAGCAGTTCTTC.

This chain uses TRBV29-1 with TRBJ2-5; TRBD1 matches at 8 bases. The CDR3 totals 12 residues. The trim removed 7 bases at V and 1 base at J, leaving 2 bases unmatched. The germline V gene encodes CDR1 SQVTM and CDR2 ANQGSEA. CDR3 in amino acids: CSGTGGQETQYF. The CDR3, as DNA: TGCAGCGGCACAGGGGGCCAAGAGACCCAGTACTTC.

The CDR3 sequence: CAWSPSRDTIYF. DNA for the CDR3: TGTGCCTGGAGTCCCTCTCGGGACACCATATATTTT. The V gene is TRBV30, the J gene TRBJ1-3; D call uncertain. Germline V CDR1 and CDR2: GTSNPN, SVGIG (reference sequence). V gave up 2 bases and J gave up 8 bases, with 10 bases separating them. This CDR3 is built from 12 residues.

This clone was observed once. This chain uses TRBV2 with TRBJ2-1; 7 nucleotides agree with TRBD2. The CDR3 loop spans 16 amino acids. Trimming cost V 2 bases and J 4 bases; bases outside gene matches: 8. Germline CDR1 reads SNHLY; CDR2 reads FYNNEI. The CDR3 DNA sequence: TGTGCCAGCAGTGAACGGGGGAGGGTCAATTACAATGAGCAGTTCTTC. Translating it yields CASSERGRVNYNEQFF.

This clone was picked up a small number of times. The chain combines TRBV7-2 with TRBJ2-5; D is ambiguous. The CDR3 runs 14 residues. V was trimmed by 1 base and J by 4 bases, leaving 10 bases between them. CDR1 and CDR2 (germline): SGHTA, FQGNSA. CDR3 in DNA: TGTGCCAGCAGCTTAGTTCTCCTCCTAGAGACCCAGTACTTC. This gives the protein CASSLVLLLETQYF.

V gene TRBV18 combines with J gene TRBJ2-1; a possible D gene is TRBD2 (5 bases). V lost 3 bases, J lost 0 bases, and 15 bases lay in between. The CDR3 has 17 residues. Germline CDR1 KGHSH, CDR2 LQKENI. Here the CDR3 DNA reads TGTGCCAGCTCACCCGGGCCTTTAGCGAGCTCCTACAATGAGCAGTTCTTC. The encoded protein is CASSPGPLASSYNEQFF.

The chain has TRBV30 and TRBJ2-1, with 10 nucleotides matching TRBD2. Germline lookup yields CDR1 GTSNPN and CDR2 SVGIG (reference sequence). The CDR3 totals 12 residues. V lost 4 bases to trimming and J lost 10 bases; unmatched junction nucleotides: 4. CDR3 sequence: CAWTSGSLEQFF. The CDR3 DNA reads as TGTGCCTGGACTAGCGGGAGTTTGGAGCAGTTCTTC.

The chain combines TRBV7-9 with TRBJ1-1; 9 bases fit TRBD1. Per germline, CDR1 SEHNR and CDR2 FQNEAQ (reference sequence). The CDR3 runs 16 residues. With V trimmed by 0 bases and J by 0 bases, 2 bases remained unmatched. The DNA for the CDR3 is TGTGCCAGCAGCTTAGCGGACAGGGGATTGAACACTGAAGCTTTCTTT. This encodes CASSLADRGLNTEAFF.

The rearrangement joins TRBV9 to TRBJ2-7; 8 nucleotides agree with TRBD1. This CDR3 comprises 13 residues. The trim removed 0 bases at V and 5 bases at J, leaving 1 base unmatched. Per germline, CDR1 SGDLS and CDR2 YYNGEE. CDR3 loop: CASSVGQGHEQYF. The CDR3 region has the DNA TGTGCCAGCAGCGTAGGACAGGGGCACGAGCAGTACTTC.

CDR3 in amino acids: CASSAGAGTQETQYF. CDR3 DNA sequence: TGTGCCAGCAGTGCCGGAGCGGGGACCCAAGAGACCCAGTACTTC. The genes are TRBV6-1 and TRBJ2-5; 7 nucleotides line up with TRBD2. Per germline, CDR1 MNHNS and CDR2 SASEGT. Germline trimming cut 4 bases from V and 1 base from J; bases unmatched to any gene: 6. The CDR3 sequence is 15 residues long.

The rearrangement uses TRBV6-1 and TRBJ2-5; TRBD1 matches 9 bases. CDR1 MNHNS and CDR2 SASEGT come from the germline V gene. V trimming: 4 bases; J trimming: 5 bases; junction bases outside the gene matches: 5. The length of the CDR3 is 14 residues. Here the CDR3 reads CASSVTGGGETQYF. The CDR3 bases are TGTGCCAGCAGTGTAACAGGGGGCGGGGAGACCCAGTACTTC.

The V gene is TRBV2, the J gene TRBJ2-5, with 8 positions matching TRBD2. CDR3 length equals 15 residues. The germline V gene encodes CDR1 SNHLY and CDR2 FYNNEI. The V and J ends lost 4 bases and 2 bases, in that order; junction bases with no gene match: 6. CDR3 protein: CASSVPRGGQETQYF. The CDR3, as DNA: TGTGCCAGCAGTGTTCCTCGGGGGGGGCAAGAGACCCAGTACTTC.

This clone came up once. J is TRBJ2-7 and V is TRBV11-2, with TRBD1 as a possible D gene (6 bases). Germline values: CDR1 SGHAT, CDR2 FQNNGV. Trimming removed 0 bases at V and 2 bases at J, with 11 bases between. The CDR3 runs to 15 residues. This CDR3 is CASSLDPGQAYEQYF. In nucleotides, the CDR3 is TGTGCCAGCAGCTTAGATCCGGGACAAGCCTACGAGCAGTACTTC.

The rearrangement joins TRBV9 to TRBJ2-7; 10 nucleotides agree with TRBD1. Germline loops: CDR1 SGDLS, CDR2 YYNGEE. This CDR3 has 15 amino acids. Losses at the gene ends were 2 bases for V and 4 bases for J; bases not matched to a gene: 6. The CDR3 region is CASSVETGGGYEQYF. In nucleotides, the CDR3 is TGTGCCAGCAGCGTGGAGACAGGGGGCGGTTACGAGCAGTACTTC.

This rearrangement joins TRBV27 to TRBJ1-2; 9 bases are shared with TRBD1. In germline, CDR1 is MNHEY, CDR2 SMNVEV (reference sequence). Trimming cost V 5 bases and J 1 base; bases outside gene matches: 11. This CDR3 contains 17 residues. The CDR3 reads CASSPRGQGVVNYGYTF. The CDR3 DNA sequence: TGTGCCAGCAGTCCCCGGGGACAGGGAGTTGTTAACTATGGCTACACCTTC.

The chain uses TRBV2 and TRBJ2-1; a possible D gene is TRBD2 (6 bases). CDR1 and CDR2 from the germline V gene are SNHLY and FYNNEI. The germline V and J ends were trimmed by 0 bases and 6 bases, with 15 bases remaining between them. The CDR3 spans 16 residues. CDR3 residues: CASSEAILAQINEQFF. The CDR3 DNA sequence: TGTGCCAGCAGTGAAGCGATCCTAGCGCAAATCAATGAGCAGTTCTTC.

V usage is TRBV7-6 and J usage is TRBJ1-2; 7 bases are a match to TRBD1. Trimming removed 5 bases from V and 4 bases from J; junction bases left unmatched: 4. The germline V gene encodes CDR1 SGHVS and CDR2 FNYEAQ. This CDR3 comprises 13 residues. For the CDR3, the DNA is TGTGCCAGCAGCGCGACAGGGACCTATGGCTACACCTTC. Protein product: CASSATGTYGYTF.

For this clone: The same CDR3 can be traced to other DNA sequences in this sample. The V call is TRBV19, the J call TRBJ1-2; 7 bases line up with TRBD1. Germline V gene data show CDR1 as LNHDA and CDR2 as SQIVND (reference sequence). Trimming removed 5 bases from V and 4 bases from J; junction bases left unmatched: 1. This CDR3 comprises 12 residues. The CDR3 is CASSPGGYGYTF. CDR3 DNA: TGTGCCAGTAGTCCAGGGGGCTATGGCTACACCTTC.

The genes are TRBV28 and TRBJ2-7, with 9 bases lining up with TRBD1. Germline V gives CDR1 MDHEN, CDR2 SYDVKM. The junction had 9 bases not matched to a gene; V was cut back by 7 bases and J by 5 bases. The CDR3 spans 14 residues. The CDR3 sequence is CASTPGQGPHEQYF. The CDR3 DNA is TGTGCCAGCACCCCGGGACAGGGACCCCACGAGCAGTACTTC.

This sequence joins TRBV28 and TRBJ1-1, with D perhaps matching TRBD1 (6 bases). Germline V lookup: CDR1 MDHEN, CDR2 SYDVKM. Trimming pared 3 bases from V and 5 bases from J, leaving 7 bases between. The CDR3 has 12 amino acids. For the CDR3, the DNA is TGTGCCAGCAGTTTGCAGGGGACTGAAGCTTTCTTT. This gives the protein CASSLQGTEAFF.

V usage is TRBV18 and J usage is TRBJ1-3; TRBD1 matches 7 bases. Germline loops: CDR1 KGHSH, CDR2 LQKENI. This CDR3 spans 15 amino acids. With 6 bases clipped from V and 0 bases from J, the junction kept 5 bases outside the gene matches. The CDR3 loop reads CASSWDSPSGNTIYF. The DNA for the CDR3 is TGTGCCAGCTCGTGGGACAGCCCCTCTGGAAACACCATATATTTT.

The CDR3 sequence: CASSPRTSGRVLTSTDTQYF. In DNA, the CDR3 is TGTGCCAGCAGTCCGAGGACTAGCGGGAGGGTCCTAACTAGCACAGATACGCAGTATTTT. The V and J genes are TRBV27 and TRBJ2-3; the match to TRBD2 covers 15 bases. Germline V CDR1 and CDR2: MNHEY, SMNVEV (reference sequence). The V segment lost 5 bases and the J segment 0 bases; nucleotides outside the gene matches: 12. The CDR3 spans 20 residues.

V usage is TRBV25-1 and J usage is TRBJ1-5, with D perhaps matching TRBD1 (6 bases). Trimming stripped 0 bases from V and 4 bases from J, with 19 bases between. The CDR3 has 18 amino acids. Germline assignment: CDR1 MGHDK and CDR2 SYGVNS. The CDR3 nucleotides are TGTGCCAGCAGTGAATATACCCGGGACATAATCGGGAATCAGCCCCAGCATTTT. This sequence encodes CASSEYTRDIIGNQPQHF. Together with reference TRBV25-1 and TRBJ1-5, the CDR3 gives the full variable domain: EADIYQTPRYLVIGTGKKITLECSQTMGHDKMYWYQQDPGMELHLIHYSYGVNSTEKGDLSSESTVSRIRTEHFPLTLESARPSHTSQYLCASSEYTRDIIGNQPQHFGDGTRLSIL.

The CDR3 protein is CASSFGGRYEQYF. The CDR3 coding sequence is TGTGCCAGCAGCTTCGGGGGGAGGTACGAGCAGTACTTC. The rearrangement links TRBV13 to TRBJ2-7; 7 bases align to TRBD2. The CDR3 spans 13 residues. With 3 bases clipped from V and 4 bases from J, the junction kept 3 bases outside the gene matches. Per the germline V gene, CDR1 is PRHDT and CDR2 is FYEKMQ (reference sequence). The whole variable domain, filled in from reference TRBV13 and TRBJ2-7, reads AAGVIQSPRHLIKEKRETATLKCYPIPRHDTVYWYQQGPGQDPQFLISFYEKMQSDKGSIPDRFSAQQFSDYHSELNMSSLELGDSALYFCASSFGGRYEQYFGPGTRLTVT.

This chain connects TRBV5-1 to TRBJ2-7; 10 bases align to TRBD2. Germline assignment: CDR1 SGHRS and CDR2 YFSETQ. V was pared by 5 bases and J by 5 bases, with 10 bases of the junction left unmatched. The CDR3 totals 15 residues. The CDR3 nucleotides read TGCGCCAGCAGAGGAAGTCGCCTAGCGGGAGACGAGCAGTACTTC. Translation: CASRGSRLAGDEQYF.

The chain carries TRBV19 and TRBJ1-1; 8 bases match TRBD1. The germline V gene encodes CDR1 LNHDA and CDR2 SQIVND (reference sequence). With 5 bases clipped from V and 4 bases from J, the junction kept 6 bases outside the gene matches. The CDR3 is 14 residues long. The CDR3 nucleotides read TGTGCCAGTAGTCCGGGGACAGGCCTCACTGAAGCTTTCTTT. Encoded protein: CASSPGTGLTEAFF.

The chain is built from TRBV4-3 and TRBJ2-1, with 7 bases identical to TRBD2. There are 14 residues in the CDR3. V gave up 3 bases and J gave up 9 bases; unmatched junction bases: 8. Germline CDR1 LGHNA, CDR2 YSLEER. The CDR3 loop reads CASSQGRGSSEQFF. The CDR3 nucleotides are TGCGCCAGCAGCCAGGGGAGGGGATCATCTGAGCAGTTCTTC.

V and J are TRBV27 and TRBJ2-6; D not resolved. CDR3 size: 16 residues. Deletions cut 6 bases from V and 0 bases from J, with 12 bases between. CDR1 and CDR2 from the germline V gene are MNHEY and SMNVEV (reference sequence). This chain's CDR3 is CASSRQTLSGANVLTF. DNA for the CDR3: TGTGCCAGCAGCAGGCAGACCCTCTCTGGGGCCAACGTCCTGACTTTC.